This T cell receptor (beta chain) was captured by sequencing in a study of blood T cell repertoires in COVID-19. The wider study: COVID-19 samples collected from the United States, Italy and Spain covered acute and convalescent phases. PBMCs, B-cell-depleted T cells, or T cells were the source of the cDNA or gDNA that made up the material.

CDR1 is LNHNV, CDR2 YYDKDF, per germline (reference sequence). The CDR3 covers 16 residues. V shed 0 bases and J shed 0 bases, with 9 bases lying between them. Repertoires were generated with immunoSEQ multiplex PCR, while TCRdb's copy carries only in-frame clones and drops some. The repertoire holds roughly 500,000 clones, with roughly nine tenths as singletons. Clinical history as reported by participants underpinned cohort assignment. Recovery among Cohort 3 donors was established by two negative PCRs, clearance, or symptom resolution. This rearrangement joins TRBV15 to TRBJ2-4; D is unclear. Sequenced input: PBMCs or T cells enriched from blood (not recorded which). The source of this sequence is a woman aged 55-69 years who had recovered from COVID-19. The CDR3 region has the DNA TGTGCCACCAGCAGAGATCAGAAGATAGCCAAAAACATTCAGTACTTC. Its translation is CATSRDQKIAKNIQYF.